These 4 T cell receptor beta chains were all obtained from the same sample, sequenced in a study of PD-L1 blockade in urothelial cancer. The repertoire was sequenced with immunoSEQ multiplex PCR; TCRdb's copy has only in-frame clones and lacks some. This table has some 80,000 clones, about nine tenths appearing once. Sequencing was performed on PBMCs, taken around atezolizumab (anti-PD-L1) treatment. These receptors were obtained from a woman in her sixties or seventies with urothelial cancer.

The chain carries TRBV27 and TRBJ2-1, with 9 bases lining up with TRBD1. This CDR3 has 16 residues. After removal of 0 bases from V and 5 bases from J, the junction contained 5 bases not matched to a gene. Germline lookup yields CDR1 MNHEY and CDR2 SMNVEV (reference sequence). CDR3 bases: TGTGCCAGCAGTTTATCCGGGACAGGGAACCACAATGAGCAGTTCTTC. Translation gives CASSLSGTGNHNEQFF.

This chain uses TRBV2 with TRBJ2-5, with 7 bases matching TRBD1. This CDR3 spans 14 amino acids. Per the germline V gene, CDR1 is SNHLY and CDR2 is FYNNEI. V lost 3 bases to trimming and J lost 5 bases; unmatched junction nucleotides: 6. CDR3 residues: CASSDLGQQETQYF. The DNA for the CDR3 is TGTGCCAGCAGTGATCTGGGACAGCAGGAGACCCAGTACTTC.

This clone has just one count. The rearrangement links TRBV5-5 to TRBJ2-7; D gene ambiguous. This CDR3 has 15 amino acids. From germline, CDR1 is SGHKS and CDR2 YYEKEE (reference sequence). V lost 2 bases and J lost 3, with 15 bases in between. The DNA of the CDR3 is TGTGCCAGCAGCTTTAGTAACGCAGGTCACTACGAGCAGTACTTC. It specifies CASSFSNAGHYEQYF.

The J gene is TRBJ2-1, the V gene TRBV6-1; D not resolved. V was trimmed by 1 base and J by 2 bases, leaving 12 bases between them. Germline V gene data show CDR1 as MNHNS and CDR2 as SASEGT. This CDR3 region has 16 residues. CDR3 region: CASSEGRLTTYNEQFF. In DNA form, the CDR3 reads TGTGCCAGCAGTGAAGGCAGACTTACTACCTACAATGAGCAGTTCTTC.